Listed here are 10 T cell receptor beta chains from one sample, sequenced in a study of cytomegalovirus exposure and HLA in healthy donors. The PCR made use of 60 Vbeta and 13 Jbeta primers. Profiling relied on immunoSEQ multiplex PCR, and the TCRdb table lists in-frame clones only, not all of them. The data show 250,000 or so clones, with about 93% seen just once and less than 2% held by the top ten. The sequenced sample consisted of PBMCs. The receptors come from a girl aged 2-15 years in good health and CMV-seronegative.

The gene calls are TRBV5-1 and TRBJ2-3; no clear D. Trimming removed 0 bases at V and 0 bases at J, with 8 bases between. Germline loops: CDR1 SGHRS, CDR2 YFSETQ. CDR3 length equals 15 residues. CDR3 sequence (DNA): TGCGCCAGCAGCTTGGGCCTAGAAAGCACAGATACGCAGTATTTT. It encodes CASSLGLESTDTQYF.

The chain is built from TRBV10-2 and TRBJ2-1; 9 bases line up with TRBD2. Germline CDR1 reads WSHSY; CDR2 reads SAAADI. The CDR3 length is 15 residues. V shed 1 base, J shed 4 bases, and the junction held 2 bases outside the gene matches. The CDR3, as DNA: TGCGCCAGCAGTGAGTTAGCGGGGGTTTACAATGAGCAGTTCTTC. It specifies CASSELAGVYNEQFF.

The chain recombines TRBV4-1 with TRBJ1-2, with D perhaps matching TRBD1 (5 bases). The germline V and J ends were trimmed by 7 bases and 8 bases, with 11 bases remaining between them. The CDR3 consists of 11 residues. Per germline, CDR1 MGHRA and CDR2 YSYEKL. CDR3 DNA: TGCGCCAGCACCGCGGGGGGGGGCTACACCTTC. Amino acids: CASTAGGGYTF.

J is TRBJ2-1 and V is TRBV6-5, with D possibly TRBD2 on 6 matching bases. This CDR3 is 14 amino acids long. Per the germline V gene, CDR1 is MNHEY and CDR2 is SVGAGI. Trimming cost V 2 bases and J 5 bases, with 10 bases left between them. The CDR3 DNA reads TGTGCCAGCAGTTACCTCCCGGGAGACAATGAGCAGTTCTTC. Amino acids: CASSYLPGDNEQFF.

V usage is TRBV5-1 and J usage is TRBJ2-1; the match to TRBD2 covers 9 bases. The CDR3 length is 18 residues. V was pared by 1 base and J by 5 bases, with 13 bases of the junction left unmatched. CDR1 and CDR2 (germline): SGHRS, YFSETQ. CDR3 DNA sequence: TGCGCCAGCAGCTTGAGGTTCGGTCGGACTAGCGAAAACAATGAGCAGTTCTTC. Protein product: CASSLRFGRTSENNEQFF.

The rearrangement joins TRBV7-9 to TRBJ1-1, with 7 bases that match TRBD1. Losses at the gene ends were 6 bases for V and 5 bases for J; bases not matched to a gene: 12. The CDR3 totals 15 residues. Germline V gene data show CDR1 as SEHNR and CDR2 as FQNEAQ (reference sequence). CDR3 region: CASSFPRQGETEAFF. The CDR3 DNA follows: TGTGCCAGCAGTTTCCCCAGACAGGGCGAGACTGAAGCTTTCTTT.

The chain has TRBV29-1 and TRBJ2-2, with a possible D match to TRBD1 (5 bases). V was shortened by 5 bases and J by 4 bases, with 20 bases between the two germline ends. The germline V gene has CDR1 SQVTM and CDR2 ANQGSEA. The CDR3 has 16 residues. In DNA, the CDR3 is TGCAGCGTTTATCATCGGACAAGACAGAGCACCGGGGAGCTGTTTTTT. Its protein is CSVYHRTRQSTGELFF.

V usage is TRBV29-1 and J usage is TRBJ1-2; possibly TRBD1 for D (5 bases). The CDR3 contains 15 residues. V shed 4 bases and J shed 4 bases, with 19 bases lying between them. CDR1 and CDR2 from the germline V gene are SQVTM and ANQGSEA. DNA for the CDR3: TGCAGCGTTGGGGTTAGGGCAGGGAGGGTCTATGGCTACACCTTC. This translates into CSVGVRAGRVYGYTF.

The V and J genes are TRBV11-2 and TRBJ1-2; 9 bases are a match to TRBD1. This CDR3 is built from 20 residues. CDR1 SGHAT and CDR2 FQNNGV come from the germline V gene. Losses at the gene ends were 0 bases for V and 0 bases for J; bases not matched to a gene: 14. The DNA for the CDR3 is TGTGCCAGCAGCTTAGATGCCCTCCGGGACAGGGAGTGGACTAACTATGGCTACACCTTC. Translating gives CASSLDALRDREWTNYGYTF. The complete variable domain, with remaining parts taken from reference TRBV11-2 and TRBJ1-2, reads EAGVAQSPRYKIIEKRQSVAFWCNPISGHATLYWYQQILGQGPKLLIQFQNNGVVDDSQLPKDRFSAERLKGVDSTLKIQPAKLEDSAVYLCASSLDALRDREWTNYGYTFGSGTRLTVV.

The chain links TRBV7-9 to TRBJ2-7; 7 nucleotides align to TRBD2. After removal of 5 bases from V and 0 bases from J, the junction contained 7 bases not matched to a gene. This CDR3 has 15 amino acids. Germline V CDR1 and CDR2: SEHNR, FQNEAQ (reference sequence). CDR3 in amino acids: CASSDRAGFSYEQYF. The CDR3 DNA reads TGTGCCAGCAGCGATAGAGCGGGGTTCTCCTACGAGCAGTACTTC.